The clone carrying this T cell receptor beta chain was picked up one time. Different DNA sequences within this sample yield the same CDR3. Naive-designated CD8 cells lacked CD45RO, were positively enriched for CCR7, and omitted terminally differentiated effector memory CD45RA+ cells. Trimming removed 0 bases from V and 1 base from J, with 7 bases in between. The CDR3 runs to 13 residues. Germline CDR1 and CDR2: GTSNPN and SVGIG (reference sequence). These data come from a study of shared clonotypes between healthy human individuals. Profiled with immunoSEQ multiplex PCR; TCRdb holds only in-frame clones, not every one. The sample comprises under 2,000,000 clones, roughly 95% of which are singletons, and less than 1.5% rests with the top ten.

Material for sequencing was naive CD8+ T cells sorted from blood. V is TRBV30 and J is TRBJ2-7, with D unclear. The source is a man younger than 35 in good health. The CDR3 sequence: CAWSVSSSYEQYF. CDR3 bases: TGTGCCTGGAGTGTATCCAGTTCCTACGAGCAGTACTTC.